A single sample is the source of the 15 T cell receptor beta chains below, sequenced in a study of cytomegalovirus exposure and HLA in healthy donors. The PCR contained 60 Vbeta and 13 Jbeta primers. The repertoire was sequenced with immunoSEQ multiplex PCR; TCRdb's copy has only in-frame clones and lacks some. The data hold 30,000 to 45,000 clones, with approximately 80% observed a single time. Sequencing was performed on PBMCs. Source of these receptors: a woman under 30 in good health and CMV-seronegative.

In its sample, this clone was seen a few times. This rearrangement joins TRBV29-1 to TRBJ2-7, with D perhaps TRBD2 (5 bases). CDR1 and CDR2 (germline): SQVTM, ANQGSEA. V was cut by 0 bases and J by 2 bases, with 14 bases left in between. There are 15 residues in the CDR3. The CDR3 here is CSVEDLGGGTYEQYF. CDR3 DNA sequence: TGCAGCGTTGAAGATCTTGGCGGAGGCACCTACGAGCAGTACTTC.

The chain is built from TRBV29-1 and TRBJ1-2; D uncertain. The CDR3 runs 11 residues. The V end lost 2 bases, the J end lost 12 bases, and 13 bases lay between the germline ends. Germline V CDR1 and CDR2: SQVTM, ANQGSEA. CDR3 sequence: CSVESQALDTF. In DNA, the CDR3 is TGCAGCGTTGAAAGTCAGGCCCTCGACACCTTC.

This sequence joins TRBV11-2 and TRBJ2-7; 11 nucleotides line up with TRBD2. This CDR3 has 18 residues. V lost 0 bases, J lost 1 base, and 8 bases stayed unmatched. Per germline, CDR1 SGHAT and CDR2 FQNNGV. The CDR3 here is CASSLDPPLAGGSYEQYF. CDR3 coding DNA: TGTGCCAGCAGCTTAGATCCCCCTCTAGCGGGGGGTTCCTACGAGCAGTACTTC.

This chain links TRBV25-1 with TRBJ2-3; possible D gene TRBD2, 5 bases. The CDR3 spans 14 residues. In germline, CDR1 is MGHDK, CDR2 SYGVNS. V dropped 2 bases and J dropped 6 bases, with 12 bases sitting between them. The CDR3 region has the DNA TGTGCCAGCAGTGAACCCAATGGGGAGGATACGCAGTATTTT. It specifies CASSEPNGEDTQYF.

The chain carries TRBV7-3 and TRBJ2-2; D is perhaps TRBD1 (5 bases). V was shortened by 2 bases and J by 3 bases, with 7 bases between the two germline ends. Germline V gene lookup returns CDR1 SGHTA and CDR2 FQGTGA. The CDR3 consists of 14 residues. The chain's CDR3 is CASSLFRDTGELFF. DNA of the CDR3: TGTGCCAGCAGCTTATTCAGGGACACCGGGGAGCTGTTTTTT.

The chain combines TRBV9 with TRBJ2-7; a weak D match, TRBD1 (7 bases). Germline CDR1 SGDLS, CDR2 YYNGEE. V gave up 0 bases and J gave up 4 bases, with 17 bases separating them. This CDR3 is 16 amino acids long. The CDR3 spells CASSVDAAGGGYEQYF. For the CDR3, the DNA is TGTGCCAGCAGCGTAGATGCGGCAGGGGGAGGTTACGAGCAGTACTTC.

This clone was counted between two and nine times. Written as DNA, the CDR3 is TGTGCCAGTAGCCTGACTCTCCACGGGGAGCTGTTTTTT. Amino acids: CASSLTLHGELFF. The genes are TRBV19 and TRBJ2-2; D remains ambiguous. Trimming removed 6 bases at V and 7 bases at J, with 12 bases between. The CDR3 consists of 13 residues. The germline CDR1 and CDR2 sequences are LNHDA and SQIVND (reference sequence). Looking up the rest from reference TRBV19 and TRBJ2-2 gives the full variable domain: DGGITQSPKYLFRKEGQNVTLSCEQNLNHDAMYWYRQDPGQGLRLIYYSQIVNDFQKGDIAEGYSVSREKKESFPLTVTSAQKNPTAFYLCASSLTLHGELFFGEGSRLTVL.

This chain joins TRBV2 and TRBJ2-7, with 9 bases lining up with TRBD1. CDR3 size: 13 residues. V was clipped by 3 bases and J by 6 bases; unmatched bases: 3. Germline CDR1 SNHLY, CDR2 FYNNEI. The CDR3 loop is CASSDRTGVEQYF. The CDR3 DNA reads as TGTGCCAGCAGTGATAGGACAGGGGTCGAGCAGTACTTC.

The J gene is TRBJ1-2, the V gene TRBV9; TRBD1 agrees at 10 bases. V lost 2 bases to trimming and J lost 3 bases; unmatched junction nucleotides: 4. Germline values: CDR1 SGDLS, CDR2 YYNGEE. The CDR3 consists of 15 residues. The CDR3 protein is CASSVGQGYDYGYTF. Here the CDR3 DNA reads TGTGCCAGCAGCGTGGGACAGGGGTATGACTATGGCTACACCTTC.

This clone occurred once. A junction boundary mismatches the germline segment, possibly from a read error. The rearrangement uses TRBV5-1 and TRBJ1-5; D not certain. Germline V gene data show CDR1 as SGHRS and CDR2 as YFSETQ. This CDR3 has 14 residues. CDR3 region: CASSDGGLGQPQNF. DNA for the CDR3: TGCGCCAGCAGTGACGGAGGATTAGGGCAGCCCCAGAATTTT.

The chain joins TRBV28 to TRBJ2-3; unclear D gene. CDR3 length: 12 residues. Germline assignment: CDR1 MDHEN and CDR2 SYDVKM. Trimming removed 4 bases from V and 5 bases from J, with 7 bases in between. CDR3 in amino acids: CASSSHGDTQYF. CDR3 DNA sequence: TGTGCCAGCAGTTCCCACGGAGATACGCAGTATTTT.

The chain carries TRBV6-4 and TRBJ2-6; D unclear. The V gene's germline CDR1 is MRHNA and CDR2 SNTAGT. This CDR3 has 16 amino acids. V was pared by 2 bases and J by 6 bases, with 14 bases between. The CDR3 is CASSDTALGSANVLTF. For the CDR3, the DNA is TGTGCCAGCAGTGACACCGCCCTCGGGTCGGCCAACGTCCTGACTTTC.

The rearrangement uses TRBV6-5 and TRBJ2-3; 8 bases line up with TRBD2. The CDR3 loop spans 15 amino acids. Germline trimming cut 9 bases from V and 0 bases from J; bases unmatched to any gene: 8. From germline, CDR1 is MNHEY and CDR2 SVGAGI. This CDR3 is CASMLAGASTDTQYF. The DNA for the CDR3 is TGTGCCAGTATGCTAGCGGGCGCTAGCACAGATACGCAGTATTTT.

A remark on this clone: One end of the junction is discordant with germline, which a read error may explain. The chain couples TRBV7-9 to TRBJ1-1; D might be TRBD1 (6 bases). The V gene's germline CDR1 is SEHNR and CDR2 FQNEAQ (reference sequence). This CDR3 is 15 amino acids long. The CDR3 region is CSSSSPQGVNTEAFF. CDR3 in DNA: TGTTCCAGCAGCTCCCCACAGGGAGTGAACACTGAAGCTTTCTTT.

V gene TRBV5-1 combines with J gene TRBJ1-6; 8 bases align to TRBD1. With V trimmed by 3 bases and J by 8 bases, 4 bases remained unmatched. The CDR3 extends over 14 amino acids. Germline CDR1 and CDR2: SGHRS and YFSETQ. CDR3 sequence reads: CASSSTGGYSPLHF. Written as DNA, the CDR3 is TGCGCCAGCAGCTCCACAGGGGGTTATTCACCCCTCCACTTT.